The clone carrying this T cell receptor (beta chain) was recorded only once. As yet, its antigen is unknown. The DNA is left out, because the CDR3 cannot be placed on it with certainty; the CDR3 is given as TCRdb lists it. Both 60 Vbeta primers and 13 Jbeta primers went into the PCR. Method: immunoSEQ multiplex PCR; TCRdb's copy keeps in-frame clones and lacks some. The table lists 150,000 to 200,000 clones, over 60% of them singletons. The data were obtained in a study of cytomegalovirus exposure and HLA in healthy donors. Whole-study results and caveats: A later analysis reported that several of the most significant clusters appeared to be linked to common viral pathogens, among them Epstein-Barr virus. Some V segments (TRBV6-2 and TRBV6-3 among them) were excluded as indistinguishable.

CDR1 SGDLS and CDR2 YYNGEE come from the germline V gene. The CDR3 sequence runs 14 residues, both termini included. This sequence originates from a woman aged 25-40 years in good health and CMV-seronegative. J is TRBJ1-2 and V is TRBV9; no check of the table's D call, TRBD1, against the DNA was made. Sequenced: PBMCs. The CDR3 protein is CASSVVAGGNGYTF.